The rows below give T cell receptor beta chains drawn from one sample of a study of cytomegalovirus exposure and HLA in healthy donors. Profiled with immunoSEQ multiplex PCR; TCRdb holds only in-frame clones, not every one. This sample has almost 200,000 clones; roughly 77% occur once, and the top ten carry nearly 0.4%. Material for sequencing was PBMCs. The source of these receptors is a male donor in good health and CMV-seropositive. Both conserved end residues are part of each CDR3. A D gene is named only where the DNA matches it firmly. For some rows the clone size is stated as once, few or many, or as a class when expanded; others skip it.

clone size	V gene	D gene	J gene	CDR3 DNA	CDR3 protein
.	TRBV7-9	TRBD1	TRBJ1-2	TGTTCCAGCAGCTTAGAAAACCCCCTGGACAGGGCCCATGGCTACACCTTC	CSSSLENPLDRAHGYTF
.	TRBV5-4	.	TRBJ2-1	TGTGCCAGCAGCTTGGGGGGAGGGGGGCCAGGGGGCTTCAATGAGCAGTTCTTC	CASSLGGGGPGGFNEQFF
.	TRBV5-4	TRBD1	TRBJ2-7	TGTGCCAGCAGCTTGGTGGACAGGGGAAAAATCGAGCAGTACTTC	CASSLVDRGKIEQYF
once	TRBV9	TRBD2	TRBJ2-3	TGTGCCAGCAGCGTATCGGGCGGGGGGGCCGAAACGCAGTATTTT	CASSVSGGGAETQYF
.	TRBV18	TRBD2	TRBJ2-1	TGTGCCAGCTCACCATCGGCGGGAGGGGTCTTGAATGAGCAGTTCTTC	CASSPSAGGVLNEQFF
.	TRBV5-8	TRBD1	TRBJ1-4	TGTGCCAGCAGCTTGGGACAGGGACGTTTTGAAAAACTGTTTTTT	CASSLGQGRFEKLFF
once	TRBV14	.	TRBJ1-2	TGTGCCAGCAGCCAATGGGGCGATTGGACAGACGGAAACTATGGCTACACCTTC	CASSQWGDWTDGNYGYTF
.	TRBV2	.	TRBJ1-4	TGTGCCAGCTCCGCAGATCATAATGAAAAACTGTTTTTT	CASSADHNEKLFF
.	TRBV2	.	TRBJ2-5	TGTGCCAGCAGTGAGAGCGCCTTGACGACCCAGTACTTC	CASSESALTTQYF
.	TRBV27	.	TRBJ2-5	TGTGCCAGCAGGTCGGGGGGCCGGGGGACCCAGTACTTC	CASRSGGRGTQYF
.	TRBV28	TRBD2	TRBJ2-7	TGTGCCAGCAGAACTCTAGCGGGAGGTGGCGAGCAGTACTTC	CASRTLAGGGEQYF
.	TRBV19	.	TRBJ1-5	TGTGCCAGTAGCGTTTTTAATCAGCCCCAGCATTTT	CASSVFNQPQHF
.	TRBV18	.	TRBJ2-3	TGTGCCAGCTCACCAGGAGGGGGCACAGATACGCAGTATTTT	CASSPGGGTDTQYF
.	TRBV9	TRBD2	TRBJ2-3	TGTGCCAGCAGCGTAGGGGGACTAGCGGGGACAAGGGATACGCAGTATTTT	CASSVGGLAGTRDTQYF
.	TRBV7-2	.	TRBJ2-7	TGTGCCAGCAGCGCCGGACTTCCCGAGCAGTACTTC	CASSAGLPEQYF
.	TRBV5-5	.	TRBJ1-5	TGTGCCAGCAGCAGGACAGCCTACAATCAGCCCCAGCATTTT	CASSRTAYNQPQHF
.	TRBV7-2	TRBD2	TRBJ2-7	TGTGCCAGCAGCTTAAGCCCCAGCGGGGGGAGCTACGAGCAGTACTTC	CASSLSPSGGSYEQYF
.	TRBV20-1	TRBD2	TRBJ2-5	TGCAGTGCCCTAGCGGGGGAGACCCAGTACTTC	CSALAGETQYF
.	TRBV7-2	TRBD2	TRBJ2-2	TGTGCCAGCAGCTTAGGACAGTCTAGCGGGACGAACACCGGGGAGCTGTTTTTT	CASSLGQSSGTNTGELFF
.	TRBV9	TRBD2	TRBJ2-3	TGTGCCAGCAGCCCTACCCTTAGCGGGAGAGGGACAGATACGCAGTATTTT	CASSPTLSGRGTDTQYF
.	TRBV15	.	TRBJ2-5	TGTGCCACCAGCCGCGTGTGGGGGGTAGGGGAGACCCAGTACTTC	CATSRVWGVGETQYF
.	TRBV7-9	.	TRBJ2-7	TGTGCCAGCAGCTTAGAGCGGCGTTCCTACGAGCAGTACTTC	CASSLERRSYEQYF
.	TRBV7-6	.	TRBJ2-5	TGTGCCAGCAGCTTATTGTACAGTCAAGAGACCCAGTACTTC	CASSLLYSQETQYF
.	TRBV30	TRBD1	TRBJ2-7	TGTGCCTGGAGTGTACCACAGGGGGCTATGTACGAGCAGTACTTC	CAWSVPQGAMYEQYF
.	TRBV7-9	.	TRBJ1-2	TGTTCCAGCAGCTTAGACATGTCACTCACAGGGTATGGCTACACCTTC	CSSSLDMSLTGYGYTF
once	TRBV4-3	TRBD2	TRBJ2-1	TGCGCCAGCAGCCAAGATCCCCGGACTAGACTCCCTCAGTTCTTC	CASSQDPRTRLPQFF
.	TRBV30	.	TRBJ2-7	TGTGCCAGCGCCGACAGCTACGAGCAGTACTTC	CASADSYEQYF
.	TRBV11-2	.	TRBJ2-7	TGTGCCAGCAGCCTAGGGCTTTACGAGCAGTACTTC	CASSLGLYEQYF
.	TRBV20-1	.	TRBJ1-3	TGCAGTGCCCCCTTCGGAAACACCATATATTTT	CSAPFGNTIYF
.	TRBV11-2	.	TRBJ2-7	TGTGCCAGCAGCTTAGGGGGCACGGCTAGCTACGAGCAGTACTTC	CASSLGGTASYEQYF
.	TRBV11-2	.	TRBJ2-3	TGTGCCAGCACCCGGGGGAACACAGATACGCAGTATTTT	CASTRGNTDTQYF
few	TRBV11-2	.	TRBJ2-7	TGTGCCAGCAGCAACCGCCTCAGGGGAATTAGCTCCTACGAGCAGTACTTC	CASSNRLRGISSYEQYF
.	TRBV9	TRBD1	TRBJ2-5	TGTGCCAGCAGCGCCGGGACAGGGCTCCTAAGGGGGGAGACCCAGTACTTC	CASSAGTGLLRGETQYF
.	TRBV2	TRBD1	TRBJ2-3	TGTGCCAGCAGTGAAAGGGACAGTCATAACCCTACGCAGTATTTT	CASSERDSHNPTQYF
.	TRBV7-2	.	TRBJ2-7	TGTGCCAGCAGCTCCGCTAGCAGCTACGAGCAGTACTTC	CASSSASSYEQYF
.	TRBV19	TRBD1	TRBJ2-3	TGTGCCAGTAGGTCCCGGGACAGCCCAAGCACAGATACGCAGTATTTT	CASRSRDSPSTDTQYF
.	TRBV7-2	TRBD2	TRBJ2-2	TGTGCCAGCAGCTTTAGCGGGGCCGTGAACACCGGGGAGCTGTTTTTT	CASSFSGAVNTGELFF
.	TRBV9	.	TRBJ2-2	TGTGCCAGCAGCGTAGGGGGAGGCCCGAACACCGGGGAGCTGTTTTTT	CASSVGGGPNTGELFF
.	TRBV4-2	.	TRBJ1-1	TGTGCCAGCAGCCAAGATTATTCGGTTTATAGTGAAGCTTTCTTT	CASSQDYSVYSEAFF
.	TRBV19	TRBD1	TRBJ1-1	TGTGCCAGTAGTCCCGCTACAGGGGGCACTGAAGCTTTCTTT	CASSPATGGTEAFF
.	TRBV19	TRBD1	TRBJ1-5	TGTGCCAGTAGTACGAACAGGGGTTCGGGCGGCCAGCCCCAGCATTTT	CASSTNRGSGGQPQHF
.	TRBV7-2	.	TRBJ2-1	TGTGCCAGCAGCGGCGGGGCAGGGTACTATAATGAGCAGTTCTTC	CASSGGAGYYNEQFF
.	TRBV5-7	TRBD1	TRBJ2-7	TGTGCCAGCAGCTTAGAGCCCCGACAGGGCCCGGCCTACGAGCAGTACTTC	CASSLEPRQGPAYEQYF
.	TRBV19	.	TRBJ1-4	TGTGCCAGTAGTATAGATGGGGGCAGATCTAATGAAAAACTGTTTTTT	CASSIDGGRSNEKLFF
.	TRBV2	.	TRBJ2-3	TGTGCCAGCAGTGTTAGGAGCGTAAGCACAGATACGCAGTATTTT	CASSVRSVSTDTQYF
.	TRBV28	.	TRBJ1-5	TGTGCCAGCAGTTTAACAGGAGACTATCAGCCCCAGCATTTT	CASSLTGDYQPQHF
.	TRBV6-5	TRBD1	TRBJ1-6	TGTGCCAGCAGTTACGGGACAGCTTCACCCCTCCACTTT	CASSYGTASPLHF
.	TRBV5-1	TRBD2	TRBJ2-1	TGCGCCAGCAGCTTGGACACCGGGACTAGTAATTATGAGCAGTTCTTC	CASSLDTGTSNYEQFF
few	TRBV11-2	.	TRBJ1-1	TGTGCCAGCAGCTTAATTGTCTCTGAAGCTTTCTTT	CASSLIVSEAFF
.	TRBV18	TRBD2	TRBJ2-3	TGTGCCAGCTCACCACCCGGAGCGGGGGGCAGCTCCTTCCCGCAGTATTTT	CASSPPGAGGSSFPQYF
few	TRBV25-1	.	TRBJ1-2	TGTGCCAGCAGTGACCCCAAAACAGGGAAATTAGGCTACACCTTC	CASSDPKTGKLGYTF
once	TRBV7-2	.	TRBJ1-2	TGTGCCAGCAGCTCACAGGGTGGGAGTTATGGCTACACCTTC	CASSSQGGSYGYTF
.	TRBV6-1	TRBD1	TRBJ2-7	TGTGCCAGCAGCGCCGGGACAGGGTACGAGCAGTACTTC	CASSAGTGYEQYF
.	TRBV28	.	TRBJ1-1	TGTGCCAGCAGTTTAACGACAGAGAACACTGAAGCTTTCTTT	CASSLTTENTEAFF
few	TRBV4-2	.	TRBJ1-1	TGTGCCAGCAGCCAAGACAGGAACACTGAAGCTTTCTTT	CASSQDRNTEAFF
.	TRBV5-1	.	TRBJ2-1	TGCGCCAGCAACCCGGACTCAAAATCCTACAATGAGCAGTTCTTC	CASNPDSKSYNEQFF
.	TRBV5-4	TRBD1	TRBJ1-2	TGTGCCAGCAGCTTAGACAGGGGTACTGGCTACACCTTC	CASSLDRGTGYTF
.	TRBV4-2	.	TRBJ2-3	TGTGCCAGCAGCCAAACCCGAACAGGGGGGGGATCAGATACGCAGTATTTT	CASSQTRTGGGSDTQYF
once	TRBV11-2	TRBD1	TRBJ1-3	TGTGCCAGCAGCTTTGCTGGACAGGGAAGAAACACCATATATTTT	CASSFAGQGRNTIYF
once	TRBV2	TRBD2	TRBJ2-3	TGTGCCAGCACCATAGGGACTAGCGGGGGCACAGATACGCAGTATTTT	CASTIGTSGGTDTQYF